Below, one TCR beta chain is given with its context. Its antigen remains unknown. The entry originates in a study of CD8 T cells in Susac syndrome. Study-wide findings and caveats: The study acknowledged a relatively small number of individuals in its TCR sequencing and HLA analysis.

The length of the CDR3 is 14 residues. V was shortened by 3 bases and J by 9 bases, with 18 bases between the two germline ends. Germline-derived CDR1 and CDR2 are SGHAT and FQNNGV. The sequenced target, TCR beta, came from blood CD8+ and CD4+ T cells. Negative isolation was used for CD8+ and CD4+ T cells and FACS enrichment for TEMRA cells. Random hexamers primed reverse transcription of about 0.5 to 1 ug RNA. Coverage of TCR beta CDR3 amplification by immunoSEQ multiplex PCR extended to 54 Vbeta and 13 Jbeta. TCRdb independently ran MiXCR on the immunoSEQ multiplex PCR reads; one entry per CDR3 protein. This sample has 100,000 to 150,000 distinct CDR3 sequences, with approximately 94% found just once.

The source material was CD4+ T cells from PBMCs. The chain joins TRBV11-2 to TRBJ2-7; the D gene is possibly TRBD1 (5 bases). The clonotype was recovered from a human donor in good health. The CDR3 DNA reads TGTGCCAGCAGCTTCGGGCAGGGTGCCTTGGTGCAGTACTTC. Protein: CASSFGQGALVQYF.